This paragraph covers one T cell receptor beta chain sequence. The tissue used was unsorted bulk material of about 20-33 mg. RNA and DNA were co-extracted from it with the AllPrep DNA/RNA mini kit. Patients were treatment-naive with chronic HBV infection. The sample comes from a study of tumor-infiltrating lymphocytes in primary liver carcinoma. Study context: Recorded tumor stage was T1-T3 N0M0, with diameters of roughly 4.2 to 10 cm. There were roughly 3.5 to 8 million productive TCRbeta reads per sample, a yield similar across tissue types.

Total RNA (around 500 ng) served as template for TCR beta cDNA synthesis primed by a constant-region primer. ARM-PCR, slightly modified, supplied the TCR beta libraries through three nested multiplex PCR rounds. TRBV1-TRBV30 forward primers paired with a C-beta reverse primer were used in the first two PCR rounds, which ran approximately 11 cycles each. TCRdb called the multiplex PCR reads again in MiXCR, with one record for every CDR3 protein. The table lists approximately 99,000 distinct CDR3 sequences, almost 70% of them singletons, with 7.5% to 10% in the top ten. Trimming stripped 9 bases from V and 4 bases from J, with 12 bases between. The V gene's germline CDR1 is SGHAT and CDR2 FQNNGV. The CDR3 totals 12 residues.

The source material was liver tumor tissue from sampling region 5. The subset: tumor region T5, tumor centre. The sequence came from a woman in her sixties or seventies with primary liver carcinoma and hepatitis B virus infection. V gene TRBV11-2 combines with J gene TRBJ2-5; D unclear. The CDR3 reads CASNSDLETQYF. The CDR3, as DNA: TGTGCCAGTAACTCCGATCTAGAGACCCAGTACTTC.